The 23 T cell receptor beta chains below were found in one sample sequenced in a study of blood T cell repertoires in COVID-19. Generated by immunoSEQ multiplex PCR, the TCRdb table keeps only in-frame clones and is missing some. The table lists 250,000 to 300,000 clones, about 73% of them singletons. The sequenced sample was peripheral blood. The receptors shown here come from a woman aged 80 or over with acute or convalescent COVID-19.

The chain combines TRBV10-1 with TRBJ2-7; a possible D gene is TRBD1 (6 bases). Germline V gene lookup returns CDR1 WNHNN and CDR2 SYGVQD (reference sequence). The CDR3 sequence is 14 residues long. The V end lost 4 bases, the J end lost 3 bases, and 13 bases lay between the germline ends. The DNA of the CDR3 is TGCGCCAGCAGTGGGGGGACACCAAACTACGAGCAGTACTTC. It codes for CASSGGTPNYEQYF.

The V and J genes are TRBV6-1 and TRBJ2-2; D is undetermined. Trimming left V 3 bases short and J 7 bases short, with 9 bases between. Germline CDR1 reads MNHNS; CDR2 reads SASEGT. This CDR3 has 13 amino acids. The CDR3 DNA is TGTGCCAGCAGTGAGCCCGGTATCGGGGAGCTGTTTTTT. Translated, it gives CASSEPGIGELFF.

The chain joins TRBV7-2 to TRBJ2-7; 7 nucleotides match TRBD1. The ends lost 2 bases at V and 2 bases at J; junction bases unmatched: 3. The V gene's germline CDR1 is SGHTA and CDR2 FQGNSA. The CDR3 is made up of 14 amino acids. The CDR3 loop reads CASSLRQGAYEQYF. DNA of the CDR3: TGTGCCAGCAGCTTAAGACAGGGAGCCTACGAGCAGTACTTC.

The chain couples TRBV6-5 to TRBJ1-1; tentative D call: TRBD1 (5 bases). CDR3 length: 14 amino acids. Trimming stripped 8 bases from V and 9 bases from J, with 22 bases between. CDR1 is MNHEY and CDR2 is SVGAGI in the germline V gene. CDR3 protein: CASRRSGGLGKAFF. The CDR3 DNA reads as TGTGCCAGCCGGAGGAGTGGGGGACTGGGTAAAGCTTTCTTT.

The V gene is TRBV6-6, the J gene TRBJ2-7; D is possibly TRBD2 (5 bases). Trimming pared 8 bases from V and 4 bases from J, leaving 15 bases between. The CDR3 is made up of 13 amino acids. Per the germline V gene, CDR1 is MNHNY and CDR2 is SVGAGI (reference sequence). The CDR3 DNA sequence: TGTGCCAGCGGTATGGGTACTAGGTACGAGCAGTACTTC. It encodes CASGMGTRYEQYF.

The chain is built from TRBV10-3 and TRBJ2-1; TRBD2 agrees at 9 bases. The CDR3 is 14 amino acids. CDR1 and CDR2 from the germline V gene are ENHRY and SYGVKD. With V trimmed by 6 bases and J by 3 bases, 3 bases remained unmatched. The chain's CDR3 is CAIRASGDYNEQFF. The CDR3 region has the DNA TGTGCCATCAGGGCTAGCGGGGACTACAATGAGCAGTTCTTC.

This clone was detected only a few times. In DNA, the CDR3 is TGTGCCAGCAGTGATCATTACAGGGGAGTTGGAGGCTACACCTTC. Translated: CASSDHYRGVGGYTF. V gene TRBV6-1 combines with J gene TRBJ1-2, with 7 nucleotides matching TRBD1. The germline CDR1 and CDR2 sequences are MNHNS and SASEGT. The J segment lost 8 bases and the V segment lost 3 bases, leaving 12 bases of the junction unmatched. This CDR3 spans 15 amino acids.

V usage is TRBV9 and J usage is TRBJ2-2; tentative D call: TRBD1 (5 bases). The ends were cut back, 0 bases at V and 4 bases at J, with 10 bases in the middle. This CDR3 spans 15 amino acids. The germline CDR1 and CDR2 sequences are SGDLS and YYNGEE. CDR3 DNA: TGTGCCAGCAGCGTAGCCAGGGCCAGCACCGGGGAGCTGTTTTTT. Residues: CASSVARASTGELFF.

This CDR3 reads CASGFSDWDYGYTF. DNA for the CDR3: TGTGCTAGTGGTTTTTCGGACTGGGACTATGGCTACACCTTC. The gene calls are TRBV12-5 and TRBJ1-2, with unresolved D. V was clipped by 3 bases and J by 3 bases, with 11 bases between them. The V gene's germline CDR1 is LGHNT and CDR2 FRNRAP. The CDR3 covers 14 residues.

The chain employs TRBV10-3 and TRBJ2-7, with 7 bases lining up with TRBD1. CDR1 and CDR2 (germline): ENHRY, SYGVKD. The ends lost 7 bases at V and 2 bases at J; junction bases unmatched: 5. The CDR3 loop spans 13 amino acids. The CDR3 protein is CAITPDRTYEQYF. In DNA, the CDR3 is TGTGCCATCACCCCGGACAGGACCTACGAGCAGTACTTC.

V gene TRBV15 combines with J gene TRBJ1-3; D may be TRBD1 (6 bases). Germline V gene lookup returns CDR1 LNHNV and CDR2 YYDKDF (reference sequence). The CDR3 spans 14 residues. V was pared by 0 bases and J by 7 bases, with 10 bases between. The CDR3 sequence: CATSRDYRENTIYF. CDR3 nucleotide sequence: TGTGCCACCAGCAGAGATTACAGGGAGAACACCATATATTTT.

The chain has TRBV20-1 and TRBJ2-3; 10 bases match TRBD2. Germline V gene lookup returns CDR1 DFQATT and CDR2 SNEGSKA (reference sequence). This CDR3 spans 14 amino acids. V was clipped by 3 bases and J by 7 bases; unmatched bases: 7. CDR3 loop: CSASIAGGRNTQYF. The DNA for the CDR3 is TGCAGTGCTAGTATAGCGGGAGGTCGAAATACGCAGTATTTT.

This clone showed up just once. The genes are TRBV4-3 and TRBJ1-4, with D perhaps matching TRBD1 (5 bases). Trimming stripped 1 base from V and 7 bases from J, with 22 bases between. CDR3 length: 18 amino acids. The V gene's germline CDR1 is LGHNA and CDR2 YSLEER. The CDR3 nucleotides read TGCGCCAGCAGCCAAGGAAGTCCTTATAGAGGACAAGCTGAAAAACTGTTTTTT. It specifies CASSQGSPYRGQAEKLFF.

This chain links TRBV5-4 with TRBJ2-3, with a weak D call TRBD1 (5 bases). Between the trimmed V and J ends, which lost 5 bases and 6 bases, there was a span of 10 bases. Germline V gene data show CDR1 as SGHNT and CDR2 as YYREEE (reference sequence). The length of the CDR3 is 12 residues. The DNA for the CDR3 is TGTGCCAGCAGACAAGGGGCCGATACGCAGTATTTT. Translating it yields CASRQGADTQYF.

The V call is TRBV6-5, the J call TRBJ2-1, with a tentative D call TRBD1 (5 bases). The V and J ends lost 2 bases and 9 bases respectively, with 14 bases between them. There are 14 residues in the CDR3. Germline lookup yields CDR1 MNHEY and CDR2 SVGAGI. Written as DNA, the CDR3 is TGTGCCAGCAGTTACGACACGAGACAGAGTGAGCAGTTCTTC. Its translation: CASSYDTRQSEQFF.

This clone has only one observation. V is TRBV6-5 and J is TRBJ1-5; D not certain. V was shortened by 4 bases and J by 1 base, with 11 bases between the two germline ends. The germline CDR1 and CDR2 sequences are MNHEY and SVGAGI. The CDR3 spans 15 residues. The CDR3 region has the DNA TGTGCCAGCAGTTTCGGACTTCCGAGCAATCAGCCCCAGCATTTT. This sequence encodes CASSFGLPSNQPQHF.

This chain connects TRBV7-2 to TRBJ1-5, with 10 nucleotides matching TRBD1. J was trimmed by 10 bases and V by 0 bases; bases with no gene match: 9. The CDR3 totals 16 residues. In germline, CDR1 is SGHTA, CDR2 FQGNSA. CDR3 protein: CASSLAPSTGGKPQHF. CDR3 in DNA: TGTGCCAGCAGCTTAGCGCCCTCGACAGGGGGCAAACCCCAGCATTTT.

This rearrangement joins TRBV30 to TRBJ2-7; TRBD2 is a possible D gene (6 bases). This CDR3 comprises 15 residues. Trimming removed 1 base at V and 0 bases at J, with 13 bases between. The germline CDR1 and CDR2 sequences are GTSNPN and SVGIG (reference sequence). The CDR3 nucleotides are TGTGCCTGGAGTGGTATCCGGGAGAGCTCCTACGAGCAGTACTTC. It encodes CAWSGIRESSYEQYF.

Only a few counts were recorded for this clone. The sample has other DNA sequences that encode this CDR3 too. Written as DNA, the CDR3 is TGCGCCAGCAGCTCGGGAGGCTACGAGCAGTACTTC. It encodes CASSSGGYEQYF. V and J are TRBV5-1 and TRBJ2-7; 7 bases fit TRBD2. The CDR3 is 12 amino acids. V lost 3 bases, J lost 3 bases, and 0 bases stayed unmatched. Germline-derived CDR1 and CDR2 are SGHRS and YFSETQ.

This clone was detected only a few times. In DNA form, the CDR3 reads TGTGCCAGTAGTATACGACCCAACGGGGGTGAAAAACTGTTTTTT. This gives the protein CASSIRPNGGEKLFF. The V gene is TRBV19, the J gene TRBJ1-4, with TRBD1 as a possible D gene (5 bases). V lost 2 bases to trimming and J lost 7 bases, with 14 bases between them. This CDR3 contains 15 residues. Germline CDR1 is LNHDA and CDR2 is SQIVND (reference sequence).

V usage is TRBV18 and J usage is TRBJ1-4, with 7 nucleotides matching TRBD1. CDR3 size: 12 residues. CDR1 and CDR2 from the germline V gene are KGHSH and LQKENI. The V gene end was trimmed by 3 bases and the J gene end by 14 bases; junction bases not matched to a gene: 6. The CDR3 protein is CASSPGTVGLFF. The DNA of the CDR3 is TGTGCCAGCTCACCTGGGACAGTCGGGCTGTTTTTT.

The V call is TRBV19, the J call TRBJ2-3; TRBD1 might be the D (6 bases). The CDR3 has 15 amino acids. The germline gives CDR1 LNHDA, CDR2 SQIVND (reference sequence). The germline V and J ends were trimmed by 7 bases and 4 bases, with 18 bases remaining between them. CDR3 region: CASTLDRLRADTQYF. The CDR3 bases are TGTGCCAGTACCTTAGACAGGCTCAGGGCAGATACGCAGTATTTT.

The CDR3 DNA follows: TGTGCCACCAGCTACGCCTTGGGGACAGGGGTCCCCCAGTACTTC. Amino acids: CATSYALGTGVPQYF. This sequence joins TRBV15 and TRBJ2-7; 10 nucleotides match TRBD1. The CDR3 length is 15 residues. Germline CDR1 LNHNV, CDR2 YYDKDF (reference sequence). V lost 5 bases to trimming and J lost 10 bases; unmatched junction nucleotides: 14.